These 24 T cell receptor beta chains were sequenced from one sample in a study of vaccination effects on CD4 cells after COVID-19. Antigen specificity for these receptors is unknown. Libraries were prepared by immunoSEQ multiplex PCR; TCRdb keeps only in-frame clonotypes and omits some of them. Here the sample spans about 25,000 clones, over 70% being singletons. Antigen-specific CD4+ T cells were expanded (with viral peptide pools) by the ViraFEST assay ahead of sequencing. Having been cultured for around ten days, the cells underwent CD4+ T cell isolation. Nucleocapsid antibodies were negative in the vaccine recipients, who had never had SARS-CoV-2 infection. The starting material was CD4+ T cells from PBMCs cultured with HCoV-NL63 spike peptides, obtained before COVID-19 vaccination. Receptors originate from a human donor who received a COVID-19 vaccine.

The CDR3 region has the DNA TGTGCCAGCAGCGGACGGGACAGCTATAATGAAAAACTGTTTTTT. Its translation: CASSGRDSYNEKLFF. The chain links TRBV5-8 to TRBJ1-4, with TRBD1 identical over 7 bases. The V and J ends lost 4 bases and 4 bases, in that order; junction bases with no gene match: 7. Germline V gene data show CDR1 as SGHTS and CDR2 as YDEGEE. The CDR3 is 15 residues long.

The chain employs TRBV4-2 and TRBJ2-5; 9 bases agree with TRBD1. The CDR3 is made up of 16 amino acids. Per germline, CDR1 LGHNA and CDR2 YNFKEQ. The trim removed 3 bases at V and 2 bases at J, leaving 7 bases unmatched. CDR3: CASSQPPGQGQETQYF. The CDR3 nucleotides are TGTGCCAGCAGCCAGCCCCCGGGACAGGGACAAGAGACCCAGTACTTC.

This clone appeared a few times. This chain joins TRBV27 and TRBJ2-3, with D possibly TRBD2 on 6 matching bases. V lost 2 bases and J lost 6, with 15 bases in between. The CDR3 runs 15 residues. Germline V gives CDR1 MNHEY, CDR2 SMNVEV (reference sequence). The CDR3 is CASSLGGGPLDTQYF. The CDR3, as DNA: TGTGCCAGCAGTTTAGGGGGAGGCCCCCTCGATACGCAGTATTTT.

V usage is TRBV19 and J usage is TRBJ1-1, with D possibly TRBD1 on 5 matching bases. Between the trimmed V and J ends, which lost 7 bases and 8 bases, there was a span of 17 bases. Germline V gives CDR1 LNHDA, CDR2 SQIVND (reference sequence). The CDR3 is made up of 13 amino acids. In DNA form, the CDR3 reads TGTGCCAGTAATAATCAGGGAACCTACGAAGCTTTCTTT. This translates into CASNNQGTYEAFF.

DNA of the CDR3: TGTGCCAGCTCATCACAGGGGGGCTACGAGCAGTACTTC. Translating it yields CASSSQGGYEQYF. The rearrangement links TRBV18 to TRBJ2-7, with 8 positions matching TRBD1. Germline-derived CDR1 and CDR2 are KGHSH and LQKENI. J gave up 3 bases and V 5 bases, and 3 bases lay outside the gene matches. The CDR3 consists of 13 residues.

This sequence joins TRBV5-8 and TRBJ1-4; D is perhaps TRBD1 (5 bases). V was shortened by 3 bases and J by 6 bases, with 12 bases between the two germline ends. Germline V CDR1 and CDR2: SGHTS, YDEGEE. CDR3 length: 14 amino acids. The CDR3 sequence is CASSSRGGDEKLFF. In DNA, the CDR3 is TGTGCCAGCAGCTCCCGGGGGGGAGATGAAAAACTGTTTTTT.

This chain uses TRBV7-8 with TRBJ1-5; 8 bases fit TRBD1. CDR1 and CDR2 from the germline V gene are SGHVS and FQNEAQ. The CDR3 is 16 residues long. Trimming at V came to 2 bases and at J to 3 bases, leaving 6 bases not matched to a gene. The CDR3 reads CASSLIDRGNNQPQHF. CDR3 DNA: TGTGCCAGCAGCTTAATCGACAGGGGAAACAATCAGCCCCAGCATTTT.

V gene TRBV30 combines with J gene TRBJ1-4; no firm D call. The CDR3 length is 13 residues. CDR1 is GTSNPN and CDR2 is SVGIG in the germline V gene (reference sequence). V gave up 7 bases and J gave up 4 bases, with 13 bases separating them. CDR3 DNA: TGTGCCTACACTGAACGAATTAATGAAAAACTGTTTTTT. This sequence encodes CAYTERINEKLFF. The full variable domain, in which reference TRBV30 and TRBJ1-4 provide the parts outside the CDR3, is SQTIHQWPATLVQPVGSPLSLECTVEGTSNPNLYWYRQAAGRGLQLLFYSVGIGQISSEVPQNLSASRPQDRQFILSSKKLLLSDSGFYLCAYTERINEKLFFGSGTQLSVL.

The chain couples TRBV11-3 to TRBJ2-6; D gene ambiguous. Trimming shortened V by 5 bases and J by 2 bases, and 4 bases separated the two germline ends. The CDR3 is 13 amino acids. The germline V gene encodes CDR1 SGHNT and CDR2 YENEEA. The CDR3 here is CASSTPGANVLTF. In nucleotides, the CDR3 is TGTGCCAGCAGCACCCCTGGGGCCAACGTCCTGACTTTC.

This chain links TRBV10-3 with TRBJ2-7, with 10 bases aligning to TRBD2. This CDR3 spans 16 amino acids. Germline V lookup: CDR1 ENHRY, CDR2 SYGVKD. The V gene end was trimmed by 9 bases and the J gene end by 4 bases; junction bases not matched to a gene: 15. CDR3 sequence reads: CAIARDTGLADYEQYF. The CDR3 DNA is TGTGCCATTGCCCGGGACACAGGACTAGCGGATTACGAGCAGTACTTC.

This clone occurred once. This chain connects TRBV11-2 to TRBJ2-1; TRBD2 matches 7 bases. V gave up 3 bases and J gave up 2 bases; unmatched junction bases: 4. CDR1 is SGHAT and CDR2 is FQNNGV in the germline V gene. The CDR3 runs to 15 residues. CDR3 in DNA: TGTGCCAGCAGCTTCCTAGCGGATCCCTACAATGAGCAGTTCTTC. Its protein is CASSFLADPYNEQFF.

This chain connects TRBV7-9 to TRBJ1-1, with TRBD1 matching over 7 bases. V shed 5 bases and J 3 bases; nucleotides not matched to a gene: 9. The CDR3 spans 15 residues. Germline CDR1 and CDR2: SEHNR and FQNEAQ (reference sequence). CDR3 protein: CASSPRGQGDTEAFF. The DNA of the CDR3 is TGTGCCAGCAGCCCCCGTGGGCAGGGGGACACTGAAGCTTTCTTT.

The chain carries TRBV4-1 and TRBJ2-5; 13 nucleotides align to TRBD2. Losses at the gene ends were 3 bases for V and 5 bases for J; bases not matched to a gene: 18. CDR1 and CDR2 (germline): MGHRA, YSYEKL. This CDR3 contains 20 residues. The CDR3 is CASSHKGLLAGGLHRETQYF. The CDR3 DNA follows: TGCGCCAGCAGCCATAAAGGATTACTAGCGGGGGGGCTGCACAGGGAGACCCAGTACTTC.

The gene calls are TRBV14 and TRBJ2-7; possible D gene TRBD2, 5 bases. The CDR3 loop spans 14 amino acids. Trimming removed 6 bases from V and 4 bases from J, with 16 bases in between. Germline CDR1 and CDR2: SGHDN and FVKESK. The CDR3 nucleotides are TGTGCCAGCAGTCGAGGGCCCCTCGTGTACGAGCAGTACTTC. It is translated as CASSRGPLVYEQYF.

The gene calls are TRBV5-4 and TRBJ1-1; no definite D call. V gave up 0 bases and J gave up 1 base, with 7 bases separating them. CDR1 and CDR2 (germline): SGHNT, YYREEE (reference sequence). There are 14 residues in the CDR3. This CDR3 is CASSLEGANTEAFF. CDR3 sequence (DNA): TGTGCCAGCAGCTTGGAGGGAGCGAACACTGAAGCTTTCTTT.

The rearrangement uses TRBV27 and TRBJ1-4, with D uncertain. The germline CDR1 and CDR2 sequences are MNHEY and SMNVEV (reference sequence). The V end lost 5 bases, the J end lost 0 bases, and 7 bases lay between the germline ends. The CDR3 has 14 residues. The CDR3 DNA sequence: TGTGCCAGCAGTGGAGTTGCAACTAATGAAAAACTGTTTTTT. As protein: CASSGVATNEKLFF.

V and J are TRBV27 and TRBJ2-2; tentatively, D is TRBD1 (7 bases). The CDR3 consists of 14 residues. V lost 3 bases, J lost 4 bases, and 9 bases lay in between. Germline assignment: CDR1 MNHEY and CDR2 SMNVEV (reference sequence). This chain's CDR3 is CASSFQGGTGELFF. CDR3 DNA sequence: TGTGCCAGCAGTTTTCAGGGGGGCACCGGGGAGCTGTTTTTT.

V gene TRBV6-5 combines with J gene TRBJ1-5; D unresolved. CDR1 and CDR2 from the germline V gene are MNHEY and SVGAGI. The CDR3 consists of 14 residues. The ends were cut back, 6 bases at V and 3 bases at J, with 12 bases in the middle. DNA of the CDR3: TGTGCCAGCAGACCCGACAAGGCCAATCAGCCCCAGCATTTT. Residues: CASRPDKANQPQHF.

The J gene is TRBJ2-2, the V gene TRBV27, with 7 bases identical to TRBD2. Germline lookup yields CDR1 MNHEY and CDR2 SMNVEV (reference sequence). CDR3 length: 15 residues. V shed 6 bases, J shed 1 base, and the junction held 5 bases outside the gene matches. The CDR3 bases are TGTGCCAGCAGGCGGGACTACCTGAACACCGGGGAGCTGTTTTTT. Its protein is CASRRDYLNTGELFF.

The chain combines TRBV19 with TRBJ2-2; TRBD1 matches 7 bases. After removal of 6 bases from V and 6 bases from J, the junction contained 4 bases not matched to a gene. The CDR3 runs to 13 residues. Germline V gene data show CDR1 as LNHDA and CDR2 as SQIVND (reference sequence). CDR3 nucleotide sequence: TGTGCCAGTAGGATCGACAGGGCCGGGGAGCTGTTTTTT. Amino acid sequence: CASRIDRAGELFF.

The chain joins TRBV29-1 to TRBJ2-3, with a weak D call TRBD2 (6 bases). Germline lookup yields CDR1 SQVTM and CDR2 ANQGSEA. The CDR3 contains 14 residues. Trimming took 4 bases from V and 0 from J, leaving 11 bases between them. In DNA, the CDR3 is TGCAGCGTTGGGAGCGGGTCTAGCACAGATACGCAGTATTTT. Residues: CSVGSGSSTDTQYF.

V is TRBV30 and J is TRBJ2-1, with 9 bases matching TRBD1. Trimming cost V 4 bases and J 2 bases; bases outside gene matches: 12. This CDR3 comprises 17 residues. The germline gives CDR1 GTSNPN, CDR2 SVGIG (reference sequence). DNA of the CDR3: TGTGCCTGGACCGCTCCCGGACAGGGGTCCACCTACAATGAGCAGTTCTTC. It codes for CAWTAPGQGSTYNEQFF.

The chain is built from TRBV2 and TRBJ1-6; tentatively, D is TRBD1 (5 bases). This CDR3 is 15 amino acids long. In germline, CDR1 is SNHLY, CDR2 FYNNEI. Trimming shortened V by 6 bases and J by 9 bases, and 18 bases separated the two germline ends. Here the CDR3 DNA reads TGTGCCAGCAGACCCACGGGGGACGGGGGTTCACCCCTCCACTTT. It specifies CASRPTGDGGSPLHF.

Here the CDR3 reads CASSLLARVPDTQYF. The CDR3 nucleotides are TGTGCCAGCAGCTTATTAGCCAGGGTCCCGGATACGCAGTATTTT. This chain links TRBV7-8 with TRBJ2-3, with D perhaps matching TRBD1 (5 bases). In germline, CDR1 is SGHVS, CDR2 FQNEAQ. V was pared by 2 bases and J by 6 bases, with 15 bases between. This CDR3 has 15 amino acids.